This TCR beta chain was recovered during a study of T cell responses to AZD1222 COVID-19 vaccine. Study-wide results and caveats: Females outnumbered males among donors, who were mostly white British; clonal diversity was possibly underestimated. Elevations in Spike-specific TCR breadth and depth followed administration of two AZD1222 doses.

As for this clone: Its antigen is not known.

TCRdb's copy holds only in-frame clones and misses some; the assay was immunoSEQ multiplex PCR. The data hold about 140,000 clones, with roughly 87% observed a single time. V lost 1 base, J lost 5 bases, and 12 bases lay in between. Germline assignment: CDR1 MNHNS and CDR2 SASEGT. This CDR3 comprises 14 residues. Whether given at about 4 or about 12 weeks, second doses were pooled. The receptor's source is an adult who received the AZD1222 COVID-19 vaccine. This specimen consisted of peripheral blood, obtained 28 days after the second AZD1222 dose. The genes are TRBV6-1 and TRBJ2-7; D could derive from TRBD1 or TRBD2 (6 bases each). The CDR3 spells CASSEEGGYDEQYF. The CDR3, as DNA: TGTGCCAGCAGTGAAGAGGGGGGTTACGACGAGCAGTACTTC.